Shown below are 29 T cell receptor beta chains from a single sample sequenced in a study of T cells in Graves' hyperthyroidism and ophthalmopathy. TCR beta CDR3 sequences were amplified from RNA transcripts. TCR CDR3 regions were first amplified by RT-PCR with HTBI primers. Each CDR3 protein gets one entry after TCRdb re-called the multiplex PCR reads with MiXCR. Among about 580,000 distinct CDR3 sequences, 46% were seen once, and the ten largest hold about 8.3%. Sample: peripheral blood or thyroid tissue (not recorded which). These receptors all come from a woman aged 18-35 years with Graves' hyperthyroidism.

The chain combines TRBV30 with TRBJ1-3; no clear D gene. Trimming removed 3 bases from V and 0 bases from J, with 12 bases in between. CDR3 length: 15 residues. In germline, CDR1 is GTSNPN, CDR2 SVGIG (reference sequence). DNA for the CDR3: TGTGCCTGGAGCCGCCTGGGGTCCTCTGGAAACACCATATATTTT. This gives the protein CAWSRLGSSGNTIYF.

This chain uses TRBV19 with TRBJ2-1; 9 bases fit TRBD2. V gave up 3 bases and J gave up 7 bases; unmatched junction bases: 7. There are 15 residues in the CDR3. Per the germline V gene, CDR1 is LNHDA and CDR2 is SQIVND (reference sequence). The chain's CDR3 is CASSIGLAGTNEQFF. The CDR3 region has the DNA TGTGCCAGTAGTATCGGCCTAGCGGGGACTAATGAGCAGTTCTTC.

The chain links TRBV2 to TRBJ1-2; D remains ambiguous. The CDR3 is 13 amino acids. The V gene's germline CDR1 is SNHLY and CDR2 FYNNEI. Trimming took off 8 bases at V and 10 bases at J, with 20 bases between the two ends. The DNA for the CDR3 is TGTGCCAGCGGAGGAACTCGGGATAGCTCCTACACCTTC. Amino acids: CASGGTRDSSYTF.

The V call is TRBV20-1, the J call TRBJ2-7; 8 nucleotides agree with TRBD1. V shed 0 bases and J 6 bases; nucleotides not matched to a gene: 10. The CDR3 covers 15 residues. Germline V CDR1 and CDR2: DFQATT, SNEGSKA (reference sequence). CDR3 in DNA: TGCAGTGCTAGAGATCAAAGCAGGGGGCTAAGCGAGCAGTACTTC. This codes for CSARDQSRGLSEQYF.

This clonotype came up many times. The chain has TRBV29-1 and TRBJ1-4; a weak D match, TRBD1 (5 bases). This CDR3 is built from 13 residues. V was shortened by 6 bases and J by 8 bases, with 16 bases between the two germline ends. Germline lookup yields CDR1 SQVTM and CDR2 ANQGSEA. As DNA, the CDR3 is TGCAGCGTCCAAACCGGGACGGAAGAAAAACTGTTTTTT. Encoded protein: CSVQTGTEEKLFF.

The gene calls are TRBV29-1 and TRBJ2-7; 11 bases line up with TRBD2. The germline CDR1 and CDR2 sequences are SQVTM and ANQGSEA. With V trimmed by 6 bases and J by 3 bases, 10 bases remained unmatched. This CDR3 is built from 15 residues. The CDR3 spells CSVGTGTSGFYEQYF. CDR3 DNA sequence: TGCAGCGTCGGGACAGGGACTAGCGGTTTCTACGAGCAGTACTTC.

The genes are TRBV12-5 and TRBJ1-2; 7 positions match TRBD1. Germline V CDR1 and CDR2: LGHNT, FRNRAP. CDR3 size: 12 residues. The CDR3 bases are TGTGCCAGCAGACAGGACAGGCGTGACTACACCTTC. Its translation: CASRQDRRDYTF.

Here the CDR3 DNA reads TGTGCCAGCAGCCGGCTCACGGGCGCGGAGACCCAGTACTTC. Protein product: CASSRLTGAETQYF. The chain employs TRBV7-9 and TRBJ2-5; D remains unclear. In germline, CDR1 is SEHNR, CDR2 FQNEAQ (reference sequence). V was clipped by 5 bases and J by 5 bases, with 15 bases between them. The CDR3 runs to 14 residues.

The chain uses TRBV7-2 and TRBJ2-3, with 8 bases fitting TRBD2. CDR3 length equals 14 residues. Per the germline V gene, CDR1 is SGHTA and CDR2 is FQGNSA. The trim removed 5 bases at V and 4 bases at J, leaving 5 bases unmatched. The CDR3 DNA sequence: TGTGCCAGCAGCATAAGCGGGAGAGCAGATACGCAGTATTTT. Translated: CASSISGRADTQYF.

This clonotype was seen only a few times. This could be a read error, since a much larger clone is one nucleotide away. The gene calls are TRBV2 and TRBJ1-4; 7 nucleotides match TRBD1. Germline assignment: CDR1 SNHLY and CDR2 FYNNEI. The CDR3 loop spans 15 amino acids. CDR3 DNA: TGTGCCAGCAGTACCCGACAGGGAACTAATGAAAAACTGGTTTTT. This encodes CASSTRQGTNEKLVF.

This clonotype has ten or more counts. The J gene is TRBJ2-2, the V gene TRBV7-2, with 10 bases lining up with TRBD2. Germline CDR1 is SGHTA and CDR2 is FQGNSA. Germline trimming cut 6 bases from V and 3 bases from J; bases unmatched to any gene: 4. The length of the CDR3 is 15 residues. The CDR3 DNA follows: TGTGCCAGCAGGCGGACTAGCGGAGACACCGGGGAGCTGTTTTTT. Its protein is CASRRTSGDTGELFF.

This clonotype appeared many times. This chain connects TRBV7-9 to TRBJ2-7; 10 bases line up with TRBD1. Germline CDR1 is SEHNR and CDR2 is FQNEAQ (reference sequence). CDR3 length: 15 residues. The ends lost 5 bases at V and 10 bases at J; junction bases unmatched: 14. CDR3 sequence reads: CASSNPGTGVLEQYF. CDR3 DNA sequence: TGTGCCAGCAGCAACCCCGGGACAGGGGTACTAGAACAGTACTTC.

With respect to this clonotype: With a much larger clone just one base away, this may be a read error. The chain employs TRBV27 and TRBJ1-6; D not certain. Trimming pared 1 base from V and 5 bases from J, leaving 3 bases between. In germline, CDR1 is MNHEY, CDR2 SMNVEV (reference sequence). The CDR3 totals 13 residues. The CDR3 nucleotides read TGTGCCAGCAGTTTATGGGATAATTCACCCCTCCACTTT. Encoded protein: CASSLWDNSPLHF.

The count of this clonotype is one. The chain is built from TRBV7-3 and TRBJ2-7, with 8 bases fitting TRBD1. The CDR3 runs 14 residues. The germline V gene has CDR1 SGHTA and CDR2 FQGTGA. CDR3 in amino acids: CARQRSGTGSEQYF. In DNA, the CDR3 is TGTGCTAGGCAAAGATCCGGGACAGGAAGCGAGCAGTACTTC.

This chain uses TRBV10-3 with TRBJ1-6; 8 positions agree with TRBD1. CDR1 ENHRY and CDR2 SYGVKD come from the germline V gene. J gave up 10 bases and V 3 bases, and 14 bases lay outside the gene matches. The CDR3 loop spans 17 amino acids. In nucleotides, the CDR3 is TGTGCCATCAGTGAATCCCCGCCGGGGTCAGGGGGCTCACCCCTCCACTTT. Protein sequence: CAISESPPGSGGSPLHF.

This clonotype was seen repeatedly, ten times or more. The genes are TRBV24-1 and TRBJ1-2; 9 bases align to TRBD1. Germline V CDR1 and CDR2: KGHDR, SFDVKD. J lost 2 bases, V lost 4 bases, and 4 bases had no gene match. This CDR3 has 15 amino acids. CDR3 residues: CATSDPGQGNYGYTF. CDR3 sequence (DNA): TGTGCCACCAGTGACCCGGGACAGGGAAACTATGGCTACACCTTC.

This clonotype has only a few counts. CDR3 bases: TGTGCCAGCAGTTACTCGTTTCTAGCGGGGAGTTACTCCTACGAGCAGTACTTC. Protein sequence: CASSYSFLAGSYSYEQYF. The V and J genes are TRBV2 and TRBJ2-7; TRBD2 matches at 9 bases. After removal of 5 bases from V and 0 bases from J, the junction contained 14 bases not matched to a gene. CDR3 length: 18 residues. Germline loops: CDR1 SNHLY, CDR2 FYNNEI.

This clonotype was seen at least ten times. The genes are TRBV11-3 and TRBJ1-1; unclear D gene. Trimming shortened V by 0 bases and J by 11 bases, and 10 bases separated the two germline ends. The germline CDR1 and CDR2 sequences are SGHNT and YENEEA. CDR3 length: 12 amino acids. As DNA, the CDR3 is TGTGCCAGCAGCTTAGATAGCAGTCAGGCTTTCTTT. Translation gives CASSLDSSQAFF.

This chain joins TRBV4-2 and TRBJ1-5; TRBD1 aligns across 7 bases. Germline assignment: CDR1 LGHNA and CDR2 YNFKEQ. This CDR3 region has 14 residues. Trimming at V came to 3 bases and at J to 7 bases, leaving 6 bases not matched to a gene. The CDR3 bases are TGTGCCAGCAGCCAGCCGGGACAGAACCAGCCCCAGCATTTT. Its protein product is CASSQPGQNQPQHF.

This chain links TRBV29-1 with TRBJ2-7; 12 bases map to TRBD2. Unmatched junction bases numbered 5, after V lost 4 bases and J lost 4 bases. Germline lookup yields CDR1 SQVTM and CDR2 ANQGSEA. The CDR3 consists of 14 residues. Here the CDR3 reads CSVARLAGVYEQYF. The CDR3 DNA follows: TGCAGCGTTGCCCGACTAGCGGGAGTGTACGAGCAGTACTTC.

The V and J genes are TRBV5-1 and TRBJ2-1; D is ambiguous. This CDR3 comprises 16 residues. CDR1 SGHRS and CDR2 YFSETQ come from the germline V gene. V was trimmed by 4 bases and J by 4 bases, leaving 18 bases between them. The CDR3 sequence: CASSLRSGPFYNEQFF. The CDR3 DNA is TGCGCCAGCAGCCTAAGGTCCGGACCCTTTTACAATGAGCAGTTCTTC.

This clonotype came up many times. The chain joins TRBV24-1 to TRBJ1-2; TRBD1 is a possible D gene (5 bases). V was shortened by 3 bases and J by 2 bases, with 12 bases between the two germline ends. Germline assignment: CDR1 KGHDR and CDR2 SFDVKD. The CDR3 is 15 residues long. DNA for the CDR3: TGTGCCACCAGTGATCATGGGACGGCCAACTATGGCTACACCTTC. Translating it yields CATSDHGTANYGYTF.

This clonotype was seen at least ten times. V gene TRBV2 combines with J gene TRBJ2-7, with D possibly TRBD2 on 6 matching bases. The germline V gene encodes CDR1 SNHLY and CDR2 FYNNEI. CDR3 length equals 13 residues. Trimming took off 8 bases at V and 2 bases at J, with 13 bases between the two ends. The CDR3: CASLRGGAYEQYF. CDR3 nucleotide sequence: TGTGCCAGCCTACGAGGAGGGGCCTACGAGCAGTACTTC. Using reference TRBV2 and TRBJ2-7 for the parts outside the CDR3, the full variable domain is EPEVTQTPSHQVTQMGQEVILRCVPISNHLYFYWYRQILGQKVEFLVSFYNNEISEKSEIFDDQFSVERPDGSNFTLKIRSTKLEDSAMYFCASLRGGAYEQYFGPGTRLTVT.

This sequence joins TRBV5-1 and TRBJ2-6; TRBD1 is a possible D gene (6 bases). V was cut by 0 bases and J by 4 bases, with 20 bases left in between. The CDR3 is 19 residues long. CDR1 SGHRS and CDR2 YFSETQ come from the germline V gene. The CDR3 sequence is CASSLAPTGPSRGANVLTF. The CDR3 DNA reads TGCGCCAGCAGCTTGGCCCCGACAGGCCCGTCGAGGGGGGCCAACGTCCTGACTTTC.

This rearrangement joins TRBV12-3 or TRBV12-4 to TRBJ2-3; D gene uncertain. There are 12 residues in the CDR3. V gave up 5 bases and J gave up 6 bases, with 9 bases separating them. This CDR3 reads CASSRLGDTQYF. In DNA form, the CDR3 reads TGTGCCAGCAGTCGACTCGGTGATACGCAGTATTTT.

This clonotype was seen at least ten times. Here the CDR3 DNA reads TGTGCCAGTAGTCATCGCCGGGGGCACACTGAAGCTTTCTTT. It codes for CASSHRRGHTEAFF. The genes are TRBV19 and TRBJ1-1; weak D call: TRBD1 (6 bases). The V gene lost 5 bases and the J gene lost 3 bases, with 13 bases spanning the gap. This CDR3 has 14 amino acids. Per the germline V gene, CDR1 is LNHDA and CDR2 is SQIVND (reference sequence). The complete variable domain, with remaining parts taken from reference TRBV19 and TRBJ1-1, reads DGGITQSPKYLFRKEGQNVTLSCEQNLNHDAMYWYRQDPGQGLRLIYYSQIVNDFQKGDIAEGYSVSREKKESFPLTVTSAQKNPTAFYLCASSHRRGHTEAFFGQGTRLTVV.

This clonotype appeared many times. The rearrangement links TRBV20-1 to TRBJ2-7, with 9 bases lining up with TRBD2. J gave up 4 bases and V 4 bases, and 11 bases lay outside the gene matches. CDR3 length: 15 residues. In germline, CDR1 is DFQATT, CDR2 SNEGSKA (reference sequence). In nucleotides, the CDR3 is TGCAGTGCTACCAGACCTCTAGCGGGATCTTACGAGCAGTACTTC. Protein: CSATRPLAGSYEQYF.

This clonotype was counted a single time. The chain recombines TRBV4-1 with TRBJ1-2, with TRBD1 identical over 8 bases. V shed 0 bases and J 8 bases; nucleotides not matched to a gene: 11. Germline CDR1 is MGHRA and CDR2 is YSYEKL. CDR3 length: 16 residues. Here the CDR3 DNA reads TGCGCCAGCAGCCAAGATAGGACAGGGTCTTTCGACGGCTACACCTTC. Translation gives CASSQDRTGSFDGYTF.

As to this clonotype: This sequence may be a read error, since a much larger clone differs from it by one base. The missing conserved phenylalanine or tryptophan at the end of this CDR3 makes a read error likely. The V and J genes are TRBV14 and TRBJ2-7; 7 nucleotides line up with TRBD2. Germline CDR1 SGHDN, CDR2 FVKESK. The CDR3 is made up of 13 amino acids. Trimming took 3 bases from V and 6 from J; bases not matched to a gene: 5. This chain's CDR3 is CASSHGLVLEQYS. The CDR3 DNA sequence: TGTGCCAGCAGCCATGGACTAGTTCTCGAGCAGTACTCC.